This T cell receptor beta chain derives from a study of blood T cell repertoires in COVID-19. For the study at large: Acute and convalescent COVID-19 samples came from the United States, Italy and Spain. Nucleic acid was either cDNA or gDNA, and it came from T cells, B-cell-depleted T cells, or PBMCs.

Per the original methods: Nucleated cell counts were estimated from reference gene primer amplification. Only in-frame clones appear in the TCRdb table, and some are missing; sequencing was by immunoSEQ multiplex PCR. D and trimming come from the DNA, and the V and J calls and clone size come from that table. The repertoire holds approximately 89,000 clones, with over 70% as singletons. Germline V CDR1 and CDR2: SGHDT, YYEEEE. With V trimmed by 4 bases and J by 0 bases, 7 bases remained unmatched. CDR3 size: 16 residues. Sequencing input: peripheral blood. This chain uses TRBV5-6 with TRBJ1-5; 7 bases are shared with TRBD1. The receptor was isolated from a man in his 70s with acute or convalescent COVID-19. The CDR3 bases are TGTGCCAGCAGCCCCGGGACAGCTAATAGCAATCAGCCCCAGCATTTT. This translates into CASSPGTANSNQPQHF.